These T cell receptor beta chains were read from a single sample in a study of identical twins. Via MiXCR, TCRdb re-called the 5' RACE reads, giving one row per CDR3 protein. The sample has roughly 1,500,000 distinct CDR3 sequences, about 32% seen once. Sequenced material: cord blood. Source of these receptors: a newborn girl in good health. Each CDR3 is given with its conserved first and last residue. The D gene is left open where the match is weak. Clone size appears in some rows only: once, few, many, or a class for an expanded clone.

D gene	clone size	V gene	J gene	CDR3 protein	CDR3 DNA
TRBD1	.	TRBV6-5	TRBJ2-3	CASSFGQGATGDTDTQYF	TGTGCCAGCAGTTTCGGACAGGGGGCAACGGGTGATACAGATACGCAGTATTTT
.	many	TRBV6-2/TRBV6-3	TRBJ2-5	CASSYSYQETQYF	TGTGCCAGCAGTTACTCGTACCAAGAGACCCAGTACTTC
TRBD1	few	TRBV5-1	TRBJ2-1	CASRPSDRFSYNEQFF	TGCGCCAGCAGACCATCGGACAGGTTCTCCTACAATGAGCAGTTCTTC
.	.	TRBV5-1	TRBJ1-3	CASSLEGASENTIYF	TGCGCCAGCAGCTTGGAAGGGGCGAGCGAAAACACCATATATTTT
.	few	TRBV18	TRBJ2-5	CASSQVTQETQYF	TGTGCCAGCTCACAAGTAACACAAGAGACCCAGTACTTC
.	.	TRBV28	TRBJ2-1	CASSSFRMGSFTGEQFF	TGTGCCAGCAGTTCGTTTAGAATGGGGTCTTTCACCGGTGAGCAGTTCTTC
.	.	TRBV3-1	TRBJ2-4	CASSHGKRLAKNIQYF	TGTGCCAGCAGCCACGGTAAACGACTAGCCAAAAACATTCAGTACTTC
TRBD1	many	TRBV28	TRBJ1-2	CASSLPGGGYGYTF	TGTGCCAGCAGTTTACCAGGGGGAGGCTATGGCTACACCTTC
TRBD1	few	TRBV7-2	TRBJ1-2	CASSLGQINRDSLYYGYTF	TGTGCCAGCAGCTTAGGACAAATTAACCGGGACAGCCTTTACTATGGCTACACCTTC
.	few	TRBV20-1	TRBJ2-5	CSASRQAQETQYF	TGCAGTGCTAGTCGACAGGCCCAAGAGACCCAGTACTTC
TRBD2	.	TRBV20-1	TRBJ2-1	CSSGTSHYNEQFF	TGCAGCTCCGGGACTAGCCATTACAATGAGCAGTTCTTC
TRBD2	few	TRBV7-9	TRBJ2-1	CASSPRATSASSSYNEQFF	TGTGCCAGCAGCCCCCGGGCGACTAGCGCATCCAGCTCCTACAATGAGCAGTTCTTC
TRBD1	.	TRBV28	TRBJ2-7	CASSFADRGAGEQYF	TGTGCCAGCAGTTTTGCCGACAGGGGTGCGGGCGAGCAGTACTTC
.	.	TRBV7-9	TRBJ2-7	CASRRKGADYEQYF	TGTGCCAGCAGACGCAAAGGGGCCGACTACGAGCAGTACTTC
.	.	TRBV7-2	TRBJ2-2	CASILGLTANTGELFF	TGTGCCAGCATCCTTGGACTGACCGCGAACACCGGGGAGCTGTTTTTT
TRBD1	.	TRBV15	TRBJ2-3	CATSRGTGGTDTQYF	TGTGCCACCAGCAGAGGGACAGGGGGCACAGATACGCAGTATTTT
.	.	TRBV5-1	TRBJ1-1	CASSFQQENTEAFF	TGCGCCAGCAGCTTCCAACAGGAGAACACTGAAGCTTTCTTT
.	.	TRBV19	TRBJ1-2	CASSPSGTYGYTF	TGTGCCAGTAGTCCCTCGGGGACCTATGGCTACACCTTC
TRBD2	few	TRBV5-1	TRBJ2-1	CASSLGTSLHEQFF	TGCGCCAGCAGCCTAGGGACTAGTTTGCATGAGCAGTTCTTC
.	few	TRBV7-8	TRBJ2-1	CASSPSSLVRTYNEQFF	TGTGCCAGCAGCCCATCCTCACTAGTCCGCACCTACAATGAGCAGTTCTTC
TRBD1	once	TRBV20-1	TRBJ2-3	CSARGTGDFHTQYF	TGCAGTGCTAGGGGGACAGGGGATTTTCATACGCAGTATTTT
TRBD2	.	TRBV20-1	TRBJ2-1	CSARREGLVEQFF	TGCAGTGCTCGGCGGGAGGGCCTAGTGGAGCAGTTCTTC
.	few	TRBV4-2	TRBJ2-7	CASSQEPHVGNEQYF	TGTGCCAGCAGCCAAGAGCCTCATGTGGGTAATGAGCAGTACTTC
.	.	TRBV14	TRBJ2-3	CARPRGVADTQYF	TGTGCCCGACCCCGCGGAGTTGCAGATACGCAGTATTTT
.	few	TRBV28	TRBJ1-5	CASSLVLYQPQHF	TGTGCCAGCAGTTTAGTGTTGTACCAGCCCCAGCATTTT
TRBD2	.	TRBV4-1	TRBJ2-7	CASSQIGLRAGDFYEQYF	TGCGCCAGCAGCCAAATCGGCCTCCGAGCGGGAGACTTCTACGAGCAGTACTTC
TRBD2	.	TRBV7-9	TRBJ2-7	CASSTRDYGPYEQYF	TGTGCCAGCAGCACCCGGGACTACGGACCCTACGAGCAGTACTTC
.	.	TRBV27	TRBJ1-2	CASSLYGGNYTF	TGTGCCAGCAGTTTATATGGGGGGAACTACACCTTC
.	.	TRBV20-1	TRBJ2-7	CSATLGGTYEQYF	TGCAGTGCTACCTTGGGGGGAACCTACGAGCAGTACTTC
.	.	TRBV29-1	TRBJ1-1	CSVEPGDWGEAFF	TGCAGCGTTGAACCAGGGGACTGGGGGGAAGCTTTCTTT
.	.	TRBV21-1	TRBJ2-3	CASSWTLGGQWLADTQYF	TGTGCCAGCAGCTGGACGCTGGGAGGACAGTGGTTGGCAGATACGCAGTATTTT
.	.	TRBV11-2	TRBJ1-2	CARSLWPLIANYGYTF	TGTGCCCGCAGCTTATGGCCGTTAATAGCTAACTATGGCTACACCTTC
TRBD1	few	TRBV3-1	TRBJ2-1	CASSHEPGGVIHEQFF	TGTGCCAGCAGCCACGAACCAGGGGGTGTAATCCATGAGCAGTTCTTC
.	few	TRBV27	TRBJ1-2	CASSLSPGGYYGYTF	TGTGCCAGCAGTTTATCCCCCGGCGGCTACTATGGCTACACCTTC
.	.	TRBV20-1	TRBJ2-7	CSASDQDSPYEQYF	TGCAGTGCTAGTGACCAGGATAGTCCCTACGAGCAGTACTTC
.	few	TRBV10-3	TRBJ2-1	CAISEFYGANEQFF	TGTGCCATCAGTGAATTTTATGGGGCCAATGAGCAGTTCTTC
.	.	TRBV4-1	TRBJ2-7	CASSQVSLAHYEQYF	TGCGCCAGCAGCCAAGTTAGCCTAGCACACTACGAGCAGTACTTC
.	few	TRBV5-5	TRBJ1-5	CASSAPGSSNQPQHF	TGTGCCAGCAGCGCTCCGGGGTCGAGCAATCAGCCCCAGCATTTT
TRBD1	.	TRBV27	TRBJ2-7	CASSLSRGNLDRSYEQYF	TGTGCCAGCAGTTTATCGAGGGGGAACTTGGACAGGTCCTACGAGCAGTACTTC
TRBD1	.	TRBV27	TRBJ1-5	CASSPLGQGWEPQHF	TGTGCCAGCAGTCCCCTGGGACAGGGATGGGAGCCCCAGCATTTT
TRBD1	.	TRBV7-2	TRBJ1-4	CASSSQPGGAEKLFF	TGTGCCAGCAGCTCCCAGCCAGGGGGCGCGGAAAAACTGTTTTTT
.	few	TRBV15	TRBJ2-1	CATSSRDGSYNEQFF	TGTGCCACCAGCTCCCGGGACGGCTCCTACAATGAGCAGTTCTTC
.	.	TRBV7-2	TRBJ2-1	CASGLQGTYNEQFF	TGTGCCAGCGGCTTACAGGGTACCTACAATGAGCAGTTCTTC
.	.	TRBV12-3/TRBV12-4	TRBJ2-1	CASSLDGWSSYNEQFF	TGTGCCAGCAGTTTAGACGGGTGGAGCTCCTACAATGAGCAGTTCTTC
TRBD1	many	TRBV4-1	TRBJ2-7	CASSQVGQGYEQYF	TGCGCCAGCAGCCAAGTGGGACAGGGGTATGAGCAGTACTTC
TRBD1	few	TRBV6-6	TRBJ1-2	CASSPDRAGNYGYTF	TGTGCCAGCAGTCCGGACAGGGCCGGGAACTATGGCTACACCTTC
.	.	TRBV2	TRBJ2-7	CASGARGGSSYNEQYF	TGTGCCAGCGGTGCTAGGGGGGGGAGCTCCTACAATGAGCAGTACTTC
.	few	TRBV2	TRBJ2-7	CASSEAPFSYEQYF	TGTGCCAGCAGTGAAGCCCCCTTCTCCTACGAGCAGTACTTC